The source of this T cell receptor (beta chain) is a study of molecular identifiers for immune sequencing clone quantification. Study-level results: The share of molecules held by clones above 20 RNA copies was over 97% in effector cells and under 1% in naive cells.

Using a CD8+CD4-CCR7+CD45RA+ phenotype, naive CD8 T cells were sorted. Looked up from germline, CDR1 is LNHNV and CDR2 is YYDKDF (reference sequence). The CDR3 length is 13 residues. V lost 8 bases to trimming and J lost 3 bases, with 11 bases between them. There are many counts of this clonotype. Its antigen is not identified. TCRdb independently ran MiXCR on the PCR reads; one entry per CDR3 protein. The table lists about 63,000 distinct CDR3 sequences, under 20% of them singletons. V gene TRBV15 combines with J gene TRBJ1-5; D gene unclear. This receptor was identified in a human donor in good health. Some libraries in this study had Jurkat cell RNA spiked in. Sequencing was done on a sample of naive CD8+ T cells from blood, with Jurkat cell RNA spiked in. The subset was: FACS-sorted CD8+CD4-CCR7+CD45RA+ naive T cells. DNA for the CDR3: TGTGCCACCTCTGGTTCTTTCAATCAGCCCCAGCATTTT. It codes for CATSGSFNQPQHF. Based on the CDR3 plus reference TRBV15 and TRBJ1-5, the full variable domain is DAMVIQNPRYQVTQFGKPVTLSCSQTLNHNVMYWYQQKSSQAPKLLFHYYDKDFNNEADTPDNFQSRRPNTSFCFLDIRSPGLGDTAMYLCATSGSFNQPQHFGDGTRLSIL.